A single sample is the source of the 9 T cell receptor beta chains below, sequenced in a study of blood T cell repertoires in COVID-19. Only in-frame clones appear in the TCRdb table, and some are missing; sequencing was by immunoSEQ multiplex PCR. Seen here are around 140,000 clones, approximately 88% observed once, and the top ten hold 28%. The source material was peripheral blood. The source of these receptors is a human donor in a cohort sampled during active COVID-19.

The chain couples TRBV4-2 to TRBJ2-1; D is possibly TRBD2 (6 bases). CDR3 length: 16 residues. V dropped 0 bases and J dropped 1 base, with 10 bases sitting between them. The germline V gene encodes CDR1 LGHNA and CDR2 YNFKEQ. The CDR3 loop reads CASSQDAGTSYNEQFF. CDR3 nucleotide sequence: TGTGCCAGCAGCCAAGATGCAGGGACTTCCTACAATGAGCAGTTCTTC.

The chain joins TRBV5-4 to TRBJ2-7, with D perhaps TRBD2 (6 bases). CDR3 length equals 17 residues. Germline lookup yields CDR1 SGHNT and CDR2 YYREEE (reference sequence). V lost 4 bases and J 4 bases, leaving 24 bases between the germline ends. The CDR3: CASSGGTRTTHQYEQYF. CDR3 DNA: TGTGCCAGCAGCGGAGGGACGCGGACCACCCATCAATACGAGCAGTACTTC.

The gene calls are TRBV7-3 and TRBJ1-2; perhaps TRBD1 as D (6 bases). CDR1 and CDR2 (germline): SGHTA, FQGTGA. The length of the CDR3 is 13 residues. V lost 4 bases to trimming and J lost 8 bases, with 14 bases between them. CDR3 nucleotides: TGTGCCAGCAGCTCGACAGGCCGAGGGGGCTACACCTTC. It codes for CASSSTGRGGYTF.

CDR3: CASSFSHLAGGPGTGELFF. Here the CDR3 DNA reads TGTGCCAGCAGCTTTTCCCATCTAGCGGGGGGGCCGGGGACCGGGGAGCTGTTTTTT. This chain connects TRBV5-5 to TRBJ2-2; 12 nucleotides agree with TRBD2. The V segment lost 2 bases and the J segment 5 bases; nucleotides outside the gene matches: 13. Germline V gene data show CDR1 as SGHKS and CDR2 as YYEKEE (reference sequence). The CDR3 covers 19 residues.

The V and J genes are TRBV6-6 and TRBJ1-2, with D perhaps TRBD1 (6 bases). V was cut by 0 bases and J by 4 bases, with 12 bases left in between. The CDR3 is 15 residues long. CDR1 is MNHNY, CDR2 SVGAGI, per germline (reference sequence). Here the CDR3 DNA reads TGTGCCAGCAGTTACTCGGGCAGGGGAGTCTATGGCTACACCTTC. Residues: CASSYSGRGVYGYTF.

This clone occurred once. The chain is built from TRBV13 and TRBJ2-1; 9 bases match TRBD2. Germline V gene sequence: CDR1 PRHDT, CDR2 FYEKMQ (reference sequence). With V trimmed by 5 bases and J by 5 bases, 7 bases remained unmatched. This CDR3 comprises 15 residues. The CDR3 is CASSPYSGSNNEQFF. CDR3 in DNA: TGTGCCAGCAGCCCCTATAGCGGGAGCAACAATGAGCAGTTCTTC.

V and J are TRBV3-1 (or the pseudogene TRBV3-2) and TRBJ2-5, with D uncertain. V lost 0 bases to trimming and J lost 4 bases, with 6 bases between them. The CDR3 runs to 13 residues. CDR1 and CDR2 (germline): LGHDT, YNNKEL (reference sequence). The DNA for the CDR3 is TGTGCCAGCAGCCAAGAGGTCGGAGAGACCCAGTACTTC. As protein: CASSQEVGETQYF.

This clone was counted between two and nine times. The chain combines TRBV5-1 with TRBJ2-3; the match to TRBD2 covers 11 bases. After removal of 3 bases from V and 6 bases from J, the junction contained 9 bases not matched to a gene. Germline CDR1 reads SGHRS; CDR2 reads YFSETQ. CDR3 length equals 16 residues. CDR3 in amino acids: CASSSRASGGLDTQYF. CDR3 bases: TGCGCCAGCAGCTCACGCGCTAGCGGGGGGCTGGATACGCAGTATTTT.

The chain recombines TRBV28 with TRBJ2-7; 7 nucleotides agree with TRBD2. There are 15 residues in the CDR3. Germline CDR1 and CDR2: MDHEN and SYDVKM. The J segment lost 0 bases and the V segment lost 5 bases, leaving 7 bases of the junction unmatched. The CDR3 DNA reads as TGTGCCAGCAGTGCCGCCAGCGGGGCCTCCTACGAGCAGTACTTC. Translated: CASSAASGASYEQYF.